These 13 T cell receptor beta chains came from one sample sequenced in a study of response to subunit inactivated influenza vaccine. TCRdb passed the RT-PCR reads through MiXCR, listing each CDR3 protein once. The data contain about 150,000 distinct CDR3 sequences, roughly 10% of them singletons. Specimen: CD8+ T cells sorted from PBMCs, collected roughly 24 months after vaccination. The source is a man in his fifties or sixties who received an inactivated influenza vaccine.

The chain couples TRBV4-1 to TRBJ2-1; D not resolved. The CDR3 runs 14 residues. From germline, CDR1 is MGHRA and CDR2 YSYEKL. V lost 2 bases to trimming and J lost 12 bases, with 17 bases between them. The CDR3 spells CASSQQKDTRPQFF. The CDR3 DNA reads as TGCGCCAGCAGCCAACAAAAAGACACCAGACCGCAGTTCTTC.

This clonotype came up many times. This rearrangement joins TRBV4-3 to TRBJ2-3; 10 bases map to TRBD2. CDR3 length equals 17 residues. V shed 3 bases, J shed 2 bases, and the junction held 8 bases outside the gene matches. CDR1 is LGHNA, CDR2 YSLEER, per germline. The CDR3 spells CASSHLVAGGPTDTQYF. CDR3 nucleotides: TGCGCCAGCAGCCATCTCGTAGCGGGAGGACCCACAGATACGCAGTATTTT.

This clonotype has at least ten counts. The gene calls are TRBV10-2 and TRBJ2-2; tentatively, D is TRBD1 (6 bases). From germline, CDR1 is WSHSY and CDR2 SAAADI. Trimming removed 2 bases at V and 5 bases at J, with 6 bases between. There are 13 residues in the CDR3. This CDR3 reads CASSETGTGELFF. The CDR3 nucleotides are TGCGCCAGCAGTGAGACAGGGACCGGGGAGCTGTTTTTT.

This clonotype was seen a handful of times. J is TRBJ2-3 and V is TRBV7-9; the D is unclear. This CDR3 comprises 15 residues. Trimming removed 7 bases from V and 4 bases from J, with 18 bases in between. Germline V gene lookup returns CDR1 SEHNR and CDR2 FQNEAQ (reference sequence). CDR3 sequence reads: CASIPVSGPSDTQYF. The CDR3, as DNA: TGTGCCAGCATCCCTGTTTCAGGACCATCAGATACGCAGTATTTT. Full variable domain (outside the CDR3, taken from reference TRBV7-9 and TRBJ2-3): DTGVSQNPRHKITKRGQNVTFRCDPISEHNRLYWYRQTLGQGPEFLTYFQNEAQLEKSRLLSDRFSAERPKGSFSTLEIQRTEQGDSAMYLCASIPVSGPSDTQYFGPGTRLTVL.

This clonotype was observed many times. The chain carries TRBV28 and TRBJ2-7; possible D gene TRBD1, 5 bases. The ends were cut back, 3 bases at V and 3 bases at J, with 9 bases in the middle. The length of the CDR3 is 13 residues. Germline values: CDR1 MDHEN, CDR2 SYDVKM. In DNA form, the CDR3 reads TGTGCCAGCAGTTTCGACGACAGCTACGAGCAGTACTTC. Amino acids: CASSFDDSYEQYF.

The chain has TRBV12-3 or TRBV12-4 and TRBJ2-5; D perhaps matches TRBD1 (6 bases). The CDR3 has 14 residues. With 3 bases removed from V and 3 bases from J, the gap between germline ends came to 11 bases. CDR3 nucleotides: TGTGCCAGCAGTTTGGGGGCCAACAAAGAGACCCAGTACTTC. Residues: CASSLGANKETQYF.

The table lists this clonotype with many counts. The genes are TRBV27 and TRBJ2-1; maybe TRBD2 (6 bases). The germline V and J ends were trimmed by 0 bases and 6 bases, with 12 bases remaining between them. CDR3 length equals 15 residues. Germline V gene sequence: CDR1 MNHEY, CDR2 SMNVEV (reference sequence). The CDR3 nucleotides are TGTGCCAGCAGTTTATCCGTCGGGGGTGTCAATGAGCAGTTCTTC. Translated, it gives CASSLSVGGVNEQFF.

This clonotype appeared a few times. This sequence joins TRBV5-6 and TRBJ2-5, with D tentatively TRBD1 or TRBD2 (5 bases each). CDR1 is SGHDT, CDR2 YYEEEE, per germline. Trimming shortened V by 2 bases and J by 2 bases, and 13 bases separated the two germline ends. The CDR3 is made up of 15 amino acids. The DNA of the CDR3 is TGTGCCAGCAGCTTTCTTGGGGGAAGACAAGAGACCCAGTACTTC. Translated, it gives CASSFLGGRQETQYF.

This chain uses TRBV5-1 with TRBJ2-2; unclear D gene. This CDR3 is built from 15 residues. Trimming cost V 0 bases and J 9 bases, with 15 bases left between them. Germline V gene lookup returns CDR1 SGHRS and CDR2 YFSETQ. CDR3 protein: CASSLGDMASRELFF. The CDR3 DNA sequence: TGCGCCAGCAGCTTGGGTGACATGGCTTCCCGGGAGCTGTTTTTT.

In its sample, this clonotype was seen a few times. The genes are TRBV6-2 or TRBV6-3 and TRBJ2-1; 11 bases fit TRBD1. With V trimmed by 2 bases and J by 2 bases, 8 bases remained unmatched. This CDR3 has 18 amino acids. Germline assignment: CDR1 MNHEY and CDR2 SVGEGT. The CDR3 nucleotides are TGTGCCAGCAGTTACAACCCCTGGACAGGGGGCACCTACAATGAGCAGTTCTTC. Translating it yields CASSYNPWTGGTYNEQFF.

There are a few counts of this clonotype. The CDR3 reads CASSLRLLGTGGADTQYF. The CDR3 DNA follows: TGTGCCAGCAGCCTGCGTCTACTCGGGACAGGGGGTGCAGATACGCAGTATTTT. The V gene is TRBV11-1, the J gene TRBJ2-3, with 11 nucleotides matching TRBD1. The CDR3 is made up of 18 amino acids. The germline V gene has CDR1 SGHAT and CDR2 FQDESV (reference sequence). The V segment lost 5 bases and the J segment 4 bases; nucleotides outside the gene matches: 14.

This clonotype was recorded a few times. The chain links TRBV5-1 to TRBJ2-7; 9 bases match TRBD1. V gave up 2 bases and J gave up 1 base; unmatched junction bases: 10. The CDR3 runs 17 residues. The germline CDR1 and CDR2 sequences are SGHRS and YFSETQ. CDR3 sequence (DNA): TGCGCCAGCAGCTTAGGCTTTGGGACAGGGTCATCCTACGAGCAGTACTTC. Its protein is CASSLGFGTGSSYEQYF.

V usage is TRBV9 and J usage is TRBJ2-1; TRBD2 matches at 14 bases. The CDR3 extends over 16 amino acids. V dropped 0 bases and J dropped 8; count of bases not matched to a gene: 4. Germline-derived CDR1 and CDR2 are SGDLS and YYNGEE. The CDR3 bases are TGTGCCAGCAGCGTAGCTCGACTAGCGGGGGGGTATGAGCAGTTCTTC. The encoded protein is CASSVARLAGGYEQFF.